These 24 T cell receptor beta chains were sequenced from one sample in a study of blood T cell repertoires in COVID-19. Data came from immunoSEQ multiplex PCR; TCRdb stores just in-frame clones and leaves some out. The profile covers hundreds of thousands of clones, with roughly 87% appearing a single time and more than 7.5% taken by the ten largest. The sample consisted of peripheral blood. All receptors come from a young man with active or convalescent COVID-19.

The V and J genes are TRBV15 and TRBJ2-6, with D perhaps matching TRBD1 (5 bases). CDR1 and CDR2 (germline): LNHNV, YYDKDF (reference sequence). This CDR3 is 15 amino acids long. The V gene lost 5 bases and the J gene lost 4 bases, with 12 bases spanning the gap. The CDR3 DNA follows: TGTGCCACCAGCGCGGACAAAGGGGGGGCCAACGTCCTGACTTTC. Translated, it gives CATSADKGGANVLTF.

The V and J genes are TRBV7-6 and TRBJ2-7; 8 positions match TRBD1. There are 15 residues in the CDR3. J was trimmed by 0 bases and V by 1 base; bases with no gene match: 2. In germline, CDR1 is SGHVS, CDR2 FNYEAQ. DNA for the CDR3: TGTGCCAGCAGCTTAGGACAGGGGCGCTCCTACGAGCAGTACTTC. This encodes CASSLGQGRSYEQYF.

This chain connects TRBV5-4 to TRBJ2-7; 8 bases fit TRBD1. The CDR3 runs to 12 residues. CDR1 and CDR2 from the germline V gene are SGHNT and YYREEE (reference sequence). The V segment lost 9 bases and the J segment 0 bases; nucleotides outside the gene matches: 2. CDR3 region: CATTGGSYEQYF. The CDR3 DNA follows: TGTGCCACCACAGGGGGCTCCTACGAGCAGTACTTC.

The CDR3 loop is CASSPRDRGSSYEQYF. In DNA, the CDR3 is TGTGCCAGCTCACCACGGGACAGGGGGAGCTCCTACGAGCAGTACTTC. The chain carries TRBV18 and TRBJ2-7; TRBD1 agrees at 11 bases. Germline-derived CDR1 and CDR2 are KGHSH and LQKENI. This CDR3 has 16 residues. With V trimmed by 1 base and J by 0 bases, 2 bases remained unmatched.

This sequence joins TRBV5-6 and TRBJ1-2; TRBD1 matches 7 bases. The CDR3 runs to 17 residues. V shed 4 bases and J 2 bases; nucleotides not matched to a gene: 14. CDR1 and CDR2 from the germline V gene are SGHDT and YYEEEE. This CDR3 is CASSIEKTGEGNYGYTF. The CDR3 DNA is TGTGCCAGCAGCATTGAAAAAACAGGGGAAGGCAACTATGGCTACACCTTC.

The V gene is TRBV4-2, the J gene TRBJ1-6; 7 bases agree with TRBD1. The CDR3 is made up of 17 amino acids. V shed 1 base, J shed 11 bases, and the junction held 14 bases outside the gene matches. Germline V gene sequence: CDR1 LGHNA, CDR2 YNFKEQ. DNA of the CDR3: TGTGCCAGCAGCCAAGTCCGACAGGGAGAGCGAAGAACACCCCTCCACTTT. Translated, it gives CASSQVRQGERRTPLHF.

The chain is built from TRBV3-1 (or the pseudogene TRBV3-2) and TRBJ2-3, with D possibly being TRBD2 (7 bases). From germline, CDR1 is LGHDT and CDR2 YNNKEL (reference sequence). The CDR3 is 16 residues long. V dropped 1 base and J dropped 8 bases, with 19 bases sitting between them. DNA of the CDR3: TGTGCCAGCAGCCAAGGGTGGGGACGCGGGGGCCGTACGCAGTATTTT. Translated, it gives CASSQGWGRGGRTQYF.

On this clone itself: Distinct nucleotide sequences in the sample also encode this CDR3. V is TRBV7-2 and J is TRBJ1-1; tentatively, D is TRBD1 (5 bases). There are 13 residues in the CDR3. Between the trimmed V and J ends, which lost 2 bases and 5 bases, there was a span of 9 bases. Germline V gene data show CDR1 as SGHTA and CDR2 as FQGNSA. The CDR3 sequence is CASSLSRDTEAFF. The CDR3 DNA follows: TGTGCCAGCAGCTTAAGCAGGGATACTGAAGCTTTCTTT.

This chain connects TRBV12-5 to TRBJ2-1; 7 nucleotides match TRBD2. The CDR3 covers 18 residues. V shed 3 bases, J shed 7 bases, and the junction held 18 bases outside the gene matches. Germline V gene lookup returns CDR1 LGHNT and CDR2 FRNRAP. The CDR3 region has the DNA TGTGCTAGTGGTTTAGGGCGGGGGACCGAAACTAACGGGAATGAGCAGTTCTTC. Translated, it gives CASGLGRGTETNGNEQFF. Full variable domain (outside the CDR3, taken from reference TRBV12-5 and TRBJ2-1): DARVTQTPRHKVTEMGQEVTMRCQPILGHNTVFWYRQTMMQGLELLAYFRNRAPLDDSGMPKDRFSAEMPDATLATLKIQPSEPRDSAVYFCASGLGRGTETNGNEQFFGPGTRLTVL.

The chain uses TRBV5-1 and TRBJ1-1; D may be TRBD1 (6 bases). V lost 1 base and J lost 1, with 14 bases in between. Germline CDR1 reads SGHRS; CDR2 reads YFSETQ. CDR3 length equals 16 residues. The CDR3 DNA is TGCGCCAGCAGCTTGAGAGGGACAACGGGGAACACTGAAGCTTTCTTT. Translated, it gives CASSLRGTTGNTEAFF.

This chain links TRBV9 with TRBJ2-7; D possibly corresponds to TRBD1 (5 bases). This CDR3 region has 12 residues. From germline, CDR1 is SGDLS and CDR2 YYNGEE. V was trimmed by 2 bases and J by 6 bases, leaving 9 bases between them. The DNA for the CDR3 is TGTGCCAGCAGCGTTCAGGGTGGCGAGCAGTACTTC. Protein sequence: CASSVQGGEQYF.

About this clone: The junction does not match germline at one end; this may be a read error. The chain couples TRBV9 to TRBJ1-2; no clear D gene. The CDR3 sequence is 15 residues long. Germline V gene sequence: CDR1 SGDLS, CDR2 YYNGEE. CDR3 coding DNA: TGTGCCAGCAGCGTAGTTTCGGGGTCGGTGATGGCTACAGCCTTC. Protein: CASSVVSGSVMATAF.

The chain couples TRBV19 to TRBJ1-6; possibly TRBD1 for D (6 bases). There are 14 residues in the CDR3. Germline V CDR1 and CDR2: LNHDA, SQIVND (reference sequence). V was trimmed by 5 bases and J by 7 bases, leaving 12 bases between them. CDR3 DNA sequence: TGTGCCAGTAGTCCCGGGACATCGAATTCACCCCTCCACTTT. As protein: CASSPGTSNSPLHF.

V is TRBV7-6 and J is TRBJ2-1; 8 nucleotides match TRBD1. The trim removed 1 base at V and 3 bases at J, leaving 5 bases unmatched. This CDR3 region has 16 residues. Germline CDR1 is SGHVS and CDR2 is FNYEAQ. Here the CDR3 reads CASSLVNRGYYNEQFF. As DNA, the CDR3 is TGTGCCAGCAGCTTAGTAAACAGGGGGTACTACAATGAGCAGTTCTTC.

The chain employs TRBV10-3 and TRBJ1-1; D gene ambiguous. Trimming removed 10 bases from V and 2 bases from J, with 14 bases in between. The germline CDR1 and CDR2 sequences are ENHRY and SYGVKD. The CDR3 has 13 amino acids. The CDR3 protein is CATRDIRNTEAFF. The CDR3 nucleotides are TGTGCCACCCGAGACATACGAAACACTGAAGCTTTCTTT.

The chain recombines TRBV28 with TRBJ1-5; D perhaps matches TRBD1 (5 bases). Trimming stripped 6 bases from V and 7 bases from J, with 19 bases between. Germline assignment: CDR1 MDHEN and CDR2 SYDVKM. This CDR3 spans 15 amino acids. The CDR3: CASRQTGGGKQPQHF. For the CDR3, the DNA is TGTGCCAGCAGACAAACGGGGGGAGGGAAGCAGCCCCAGCATTTT.

The chain is built from TRBV25-1 and TRBJ1-6; 8 bases align to TRBD1. The germline V gene has CDR1 MGHDK and CDR2 SYGVNS. Unmatched junction bases numbered 4, after V lost 6 bases and J lost 0 bases. The CDR3 spans 16 residues. The CDR3 sequence is CASRTGGASYNSPLHF. The DNA of the CDR3 is TGTGCCAGCAGAACAGGGGGAGCCTCCTATAATTCACCCCTCCACTTT.

V gene TRBV6-5 combines with J gene TRBJ1-1; TRBD1 matches at 7 bases. The germline V gene has CDR1 MNHEY and CDR2 SVGAGI. V gave up 5 bases and J gave up 2 bases; unmatched junction bases: 2. The CDR3 runs 13 residues. CDR3 in amino acids: CASSHRGNTEAFF. CDR3 coding DNA: TGTGCCAGCAGTCACAGGGGCAACACTGAAGCTTTCTTT.

CDR3 in DNA: TGCGCCAGCAGCTTGCGGCAGGGATCCTACAATGAGCAGTTCTTC. It encodes CASSLRQGSYNEQFF. V and J are TRBV5-1 and TRBJ2-1, with D possibly being TRBD1 (5 bases). CDR3 length equals 15 residues. Germline CDR1 SGHRS, CDR2 YFSETQ. Trimming stripped 1 base from V and 1 base from J, with 9 bases between. Full variable domain (outside the CDR3, taken from reference TRBV5-1 and TRBJ2-1): KAGVTQTPRYLIKTRGQQVTLSCSPISGHRSVSWYQQTPGQGLQFLFEYFSETQRNKGNFPGRFSGRQFSNSRSEMNVSTLELGDSALYLCASSLRQGSYNEQFFGPGTRLTVL.

The chain is built from TRBV10-2 and TRBJ2-5; D perhaps matches TRBD1 (5 bases). Looked up from germline, CDR1 is WSHSY and CDR2 is SAAADI. The CDR3 is 13 residues long. V was clipped by 6 bases and J by 2 bases, with 10 bases between them. CDR3 residues: CASRRQKQETQYF. The CDR3 DNA sequence: TGCGCCAGCAGGAGACAGAAACAAGAGACCCAGTACTTC.

This clone has only one observation. Other nucleotide sequences in the sample specify the same CDR3. This rearrangement joins TRBV2 to TRBJ1-5, with 8 bases that match TRBD1. Per germline, CDR1 SNHLY and CDR2 FYNNEI. This CDR3 is 13 amino acids long. The V segment lost 6 bases and the J segment 2 bases; nucleotides outside the gene matches: 0. CDR3 loop: CASRGQGNQPQHF. CDR3 bases: TGTGCCAGCAGGGGACAGGGCAATCAGCCCCAGCATTTT.

This clone was counted a single time. Written as DNA, the CDR3 is TGCAGCGTTGTGGCGGGGGTATACAATGAGCAGTTCTTC. This encodes CSVVAGVYNEQFF. The chain employs TRBV29-1 and TRBJ2-1; 7 bases agree with TRBD2. The germline gives CDR1 SQVTM, CDR2 ANQGSEA. After removal of 4 bases from V and 4 bases from J, the junction contained 4 bases not matched to a gene. This CDR3 has 13 amino acids.

This sequence joins TRBV6-6 and TRBJ1-1; no firm D call. The ends were cut back, 2 bases at V and 4 bases at J, with 11 bases in the middle. Germline V gives CDR1 MNHNY, CDR2 SVGAGI (reference sequence). The CDR3 contains 14 residues. The CDR3 region has the DNA TGTGCCAGCAGTTACGACGTCCGGGGCACTGAAGCTTTCTTT. Its protein is CASSYDVRGTEAFF.

Here the CDR3 DNA reads TGTGCCAGCAGCTACCGCGGGGGGCTCGGAAACACCATATATTTT. It encodes CASSYRGGLGNTIYF. The rearrangement uses TRBV7-9 and TRBJ1-3; possible D gene TRBD1, 6 bases. The V end lost 4 bases, the J end lost 4 bases, and 14 bases lay between the germline ends. This CDR3 is 15 amino acids long. Looked up from germline, CDR1 is SEHNR and CDR2 is FQNEAQ (reference sequence).